The T cell receptor (beta chain) under discussion was sequenced for a study of T cell repertoires in cytomegalovirus infection. Looking at the study overall: Indicated by public TCR beta signatures were CMV infection and matching HLA type.

In this sample, this clonotype turned up a few times. Trimming took off 3 bases at V and 2 bases at J, with 12 bases between the two ends. This CDR3 has 15 residues. Germline V gene lookup returns CDR1 SGDLS and CDR2 YYNGEE. TCRdb reanalysed the reads using MiXCR and keeps one entry per CDR3 protein. The repertoire consists of 300,000 to 400,000 distinct CDR3 sequences, with around 18% occurring once and the leading ten covering around 9.3%. The chain joins TRBV9 to TRBJ2-1; weak D call: TRBD2 (7 bases). The sequencing sample was made of PBMCs. This sequence originates from a human donor in good health (CMV status not recorded). Some clones in this sample may be carry-over from other donors' samples. The CDR3 protein is CASSEVRGPYNEQFF. In DNA form, the CDR3 reads TGTGCCAGCAGCGAGGTGCGGGGGCCCTACAATGAGCAGTTCTTC.